A selection of T cell receptor beta chains follows, all from one sample in a study of blood T cell repertoires in COVID-19. Only in-frame clones appear in the TCRdb table, and some are missing; sequencing was by immunoSEQ multiplex PCR. The sample has some 180,000 clones, around 83% seen once. The sequenced sample consisted of PBMCs or T cells enriched from blood (not recorded which). The receptor source for this set is a man in his forties who had recovered from COVID-19. Both conserved end residues are part of each CDR3. Each record gives: clone size, J gene, V gene, D gene, CDR3 protein, CDR3 DNA. D genes are given only for firm matches. Size tells how often a clone was seen (once, few, many) or the class of an expanded clone, and some rows leave it out.

clone size: -; J gene: TRBJ1-4; V gene: TRBV4-2; D gene: TRBD1; CDR3 protein: CASSHSGTGTEKLFF; CDR3 DNA: TGTGCCAGCAGCCATTCCGGGACAGGGACTGAAAAACTGTTTTTT
clone size: once; J gene: TRBJ1-1; V gene: TRBV7-9; D gene: TRBD1; CDR3 protein: CASRPGGTEAFF; CDR3 DNA: TGTGCCAGCAGACCAGGGGGGACTGAAGCTTTCTTT
clone size: -; J gene: TRBJ1-1; V gene: TRBV3-1/TRBV3-2; D gene: -; CDR3 protein: CASSPSGQIRAFF; CDR3 DNA: TGTGCCAGCAGCCCTTCCGGACAGATCCGGGCTTTCTTT
clone size: few; J gene: TRBJ1-1; V gene: TRBV7-8; D gene: -; CDR3 protein: CASSSNSGRNSEAFF; CDR3 DNA: TGTGCCAGCAGCTCCAATTCCGGGAGGAATAGTGAAGCTTTCTTT
clone size: -; J gene: TRBJ1-4; V gene: TRBV2; D gene: -; CDR3 protein: CASRGSNRGEKLFF; CDR3 DNA: TGTGCCAGCAGGGGGAGTAATCGAGGAGAAAAACTGTTTTTT
clone size: -; J gene: TRBJ2-7; V gene: TRBV18; D gene: TRBD2; CDR3 protein: CASSPVQRERGEQYF; CDR3 DNA: TGTGCCAGCTCACCAGTCCAACGGGAGCGGGGCGAGCAGTACTTC
clone size: -; J gene: TRBJ1-4; V gene: TRBV29-1; D gene: TRBD1; CDR3 protein: CSVALNRGNNEKLFF; CDR3 DNA: TGCAGCGTTGCACTCAACAGGGGGAATAATGAAAAACTGTTTTTT
clone size: -; J gene: TRBJ1-6; V gene: TRBV9; D gene: -; CDR3 protein: CASSVADRNSPLHF; CDR3 DNA: TGTGCCAGCAGCGTAGCCGACAGGAATTCACCCCTCCACTTT
clone size: -; J gene: TRBJ2-5; V gene: TRBV5-1; D gene: -; CDR3 protein: CASSISGGSVQETQYF; CDR3 DNA: TGCGCCAGCAGCATATCAGGGGGGTCGGTACAAGAGACCCAGTACTTC
clone size: -; J gene: TRBJ2-7; V gene: TRBV5-1; D gene: TRBD2; CDR3 protein: CASSGAGGSSYEQYF; CDR3 DNA: TGCGCCAGCAGCGGAGCGGGGGGAAGCTCCTACGAGCAGTACTTC
clone size: -; J gene: TRBJ2-5; V gene: TRBV6-5; D gene: TRBD1; CDR3 protein: CASNPTGMETQYF; CDR3 DNA: TGTGCCAGCAACCCGACAGGGATGGAGACCCAGTACTTC
clone size: once; J gene: TRBJ1-1; V gene: TRBV28; D gene: -; CDR3 protein: CASSLPARGTEAFF; CDR3 DNA: TGTGCCAGCAGTTTACCCGCCCGGGGGACTGAAGCTTTCTTT
clone size: -; J gene: TRBJ2-5; V gene: TRBV4-1; D gene: TRBD1; CDR3 protein: CASTGAGGKETQYF; CDR3 DNA: TGCGCCAGCACCGGGGCAGGGGGTAAAGAGACCCAGTACTTC
clone size: -; J gene: TRBJ2-1; V gene: TRBV27; D gene: TRBD2; CDR3 protein: CASSLIPIRSSGRGRNEQFF; CDR3 DNA: TGTGCCAGCAGTTTAATCCCCATCAGGAGTAGCGGGAGAGGTCGGAATGAGCAGTTCTTC
clone size: -; J gene: TRBJ2-3; V gene: TRBV9; D gene: -; CDR3 protein: CASTPDVSPKQYF; CDR3 DNA: TGTGCCAGCACACCCGATGTGAGCCCCAAGCAGTATTTT
clone size: -; J gene: TRBJ1-6; V gene: TRBV5-1; D gene: TRBD1; CDR3 protein: CASSSGQGNSPLHF; CDR3 DNA: TGCGCCAGCAGCTCAGGACAGGGCAATTCACCCCTCCACTTT
clone size: -; J gene: TRBJ1-2; V gene: TRBV7-3; D gene: -; CDR3 protein: CASFSIGRREGDYGYTF; CDR3 DNA: TGTGCCAGCTTTTCGATCGGTAGGAGGGAAGGGGACTATGGCTACACCTTC
clone size: -; J gene: TRBJ1-6; V gene: TRBV19; D gene: -; CDR3 protein: CATSPGGSYNSPLHF; CDR3 DNA: TGTGCCACCTCGCCGGGCGGGTCCTATAATTCACCCCTCCACTTT
clone size: once; J gene: TRBJ1-5; V gene: TRBV30; D gene: -; CDR3 protein: CAWSVGDLVGQPQHF; CDR3 DNA: TGTGCCTGGAGTGTAGGGGATCTGGTTGGTCAGCCCCAGCATTTT